This T cell receptor beta chain was recorded in a study of blood T cells in healthy people across ages. Findings and caveats of the study: TCR beta diversity per million T cells fell roughly linearly with age.

About this clonotype: The antigen is undetermined.

Per-sample yields of isolated PBMCs were at least 7 million. A J-beta primer mix and a sample-barcoded 5' primer were used in a second PCR of roughly 7 to 12 cycles. MiXCR was run by TCRdb on the 5' RACE reads, yielding one entry per CDR3 protein. The table lists about 1,600,000 distinct CDR3 sequences, approximately 40% of them singletons. The CDR3 runs to 22 residues. V lost 0 bases, J lost 0 bases, and 19 bases stayed unmatched. The germline V gene encodes CDR1 LGHNA and CDR2 YNFKEQ. The sequencing input was blood. This TCR derives from a woman between 18 and 30 years old in good health. The chain combines TRBV4-2 with TRBJ2-3; 9 bases fit TRBD2. CDR3 DNA sequence: TGTGCCAGCAGCCAAGAAGTCCGCCCCCTGGGACTAGCCGTGGAAAGCACAGATACGCAGTATTTT. Translated, it gives CASSQEVRPLGLAVESTDTQYF.